The 26 T cell receptor beta chains below all came from one sample that was sequenced in a study of blood T cells in healthy people across ages. A second PCR of 7 to 11 cycles used a sample-barcoded 5' primer and a J-beta primer mix. TCRdb independently ran MiXCR on the 5' RACE reads; one entry per CDR3 protein. The table lists roughly 900,000 distinct CDR3 sequences, around 48% of them singletons. Sequencing was done on a sample of blood. The source of these receptors is a man aged 25 to 40 in good health.

This clonotype has ten or more counts. This rearrangement joins TRBV6-5 to TRBJ1-2; D not certain. Germline V CDR1 and CDR2: MNHEY, SVGAGI. V was trimmed by 4 bases and J by 2 bases, leaving 32 bases between them. The CDR3 length is 21 residues. CDR3 coding DNA: TGTGCCAGCAGTTTTAGTGTCATAGCTGGAACGGAGAAGCCGTGGAACTATGGCTACACCTTC. It yields the protein CASSFSVIAGTEKPWNYGYTF.

This clonotype was found a few times. This chain links TRBV6-5 with TRBJ1-5, with D hard to call. The V and J ends lost 0 bases and 4 bases respectively, with 10 bases between them. CDR3 length: 15 residues. Germline CDR1 and CDR2: MNHEY and SVGAGI. The CDR3 protein is CASSYSNGLNQPQHF. As DNA, the CDR3 is TGTGCCAGCAGTTACTCGAACGGGCTGAATCAGCCCCAGCATTTT.

The chain recombines TRBV5-1 with TRBJ2-5; a weak D match, TRBD2 (5 bases). Trimming cost V 0 bases and J 0 bases, with 15 bases left between them. Germline assignment: CDR1 SGHRS and CDR2 YFSETQ. CDR3 length: 17 residues. CDR3 sequence: CASSLVPSNKYQETQYF. CDR3 in DNA: TGCGCCAGCAGCTTGGTCCCTAGCAACAAGTACCAAGAGACCCAGTACTTC.

The chain combines TRBV5-6 with TRBJ2-3; 7 bases fit TRBD2. CDR1 and CDR2 from the germline V gene are SGHDT and YYEEEE. CDR3 length: 17 amino acids. J lost 0 bases, V lost 2 bases, and 9 bases had no gene match. Written as DNA, the CDR3 is TGTGCCAGCAGCTTTGGCAGCGGGGAGTCTAGCACAGATACGCAGTATTTT. Protein: CASSFGSGESSTDTQYF.

V usage is TRBV6-5 and J usage is TRBJ2-7; 8 bases fit TRBD1. V shed 2 bases, J shed 4 bases, and the junction held 7 bases outside the gene matches. Germline V CDR1 and CDR2: MNHEY, SVGAGI. The CDR3 is 15 residues long. The CDR3 coding sequence is TGTGCCAGCAGTTACGCCGGACAGGGACCGTACGAGCAGTACTTC. Its translation: CASSYAGQGPYEQYF.

This clonotype showed up just a few times. The rearrangement links TRBV20-1 to TRBJ1-2, with 12 bases that match TRBD1. Germline CDR1 is DFQATT and CDR2 is SNEGSKA (reference sequence). J was trimmed by 7 bases and V by 5 bases; bases with no gene match: 5. There are 13 residues in the CDR3. The CDR3 DNA reads TGCAGTGCTGGGGACAGGGGGCTAGGTGGCTACACCTTC. It encodes CSAGDRGLGGYTF.

This chain joins TRBV5-1 and TRBJ2-5; 8 nucleotides align to TRBD2. Trimming removed 4 bases from V and 2 bases from J; junction bases left unmatched: 7. The V gene's germline CDR1 is SGHRS and CDR2 YFSETQ. This CDR3 contains 15 residues. CDR3 residues: CASSPTAGVQETQYF. The CDR3 DNA reads TGCGCCAGCAGCCCCACAGCGGGGGTACAAGAGACCCAGTACTTC.

The chain is built from TRBV5-1 and TRBJ2-1; TRBD2 matches 10 bases. This CDR3 has 16 amino acids. Germline CDR1 reads SGHRS; CDR2 reads YFSETQ. V lost 0 bases to trimming and J lost 8 bases; unmatched junction nucleotides: 8. The CDR3 bases are TGCGCCAGCAGCTTGGCCTCTAGCGGGAGCGGCCATGAGCAGTTCTTC. As protein: CASSLASSGSGHEQFF. The variable domain in full, with the rest retrieved from reference TRBV5-1 and TRBJ2-1, is KAGVTQTPRYLIKTRGQQVTLSCSPISGHRSVSWYQQTPGQGLQFLFEYFSETQRNKGNFPGRFSGRQFSNSRSEMNVSTLELGDSALYLCASSLASSGSGHEQFFGPGTRLTVL.

The V and J genes are TRBV27 and TRBJ1-2; D call uncertain. This CDR3 region has 17 residues. Trimming took off 5 bases at V and 4 bases at J, with 23 bases between the two ends. Germline CDR1 and CDR2: MNHEY and SMNVEV (reference sequence). The CDR3, as DNA: TGTGCCAGCAGTGCTAGCCCCGGGATACCCCCTTCCTATGGCTACACCTTC. Its protein is CASSASPGIPPSYGYTF.

The V gene is TRBV3-1, the J gene TRBJ2-6; D call uncertain. Germline assignment: CDR1 LGHDT and CDR2 YNNKEL (reference sequence). V gave up 3 bases and J gave up 2 bases, with 11 bases separating them. The CDR3 covers 16 residues. The CDR3 DNA reads as TGTGCCAGCAGCCAGACCGTAGGGACTGGGGCCAACGTCCTGACTTTC. It encodes CASSQTVGTGANVLTF.

This clonotype appeared a single time. V is TRBV4-3 and J is TRBJ2-7; 9 nucleotides line up with TRBD1. V was clipped by 0 bases and J by 3 bases; unmatched bases: 9. Germline V gene sequence: CDR1 LGHNA, CDR2 YSLEER. The CDR3 sequence is 17 residues long. CDR3 in amino acids: CASSQDPRDRELYEQYF. The CDR3 bases are TGCGCCAGCAGCCAAGACCCCCGGGACAGGGAGCTCTACGAGCAGTACTTC.

The sample holds a few counts of this clonotype. This chain connects TRBV4-2 to TRBJ1-2; D is uncertain. V was cut by 4 bases and J by 3 bases, with 12 bases left in between. This CDR3 is 14 amino acids long. Per the germline V gene, CDR1 is LGHNA and CDR2 is YNFKEQ. CDR3: CASSPGHVDYGYTF. CDR3 DNA sequence: TGTGCCAGCAGCCCCGGGCACGTCGACTATGGCTACACCTTC.

V and J are TRBV5-1 and TRBJ2-5; D not certain. The V gene's germline CDR1 is SGHRS and CDR2 YFSETQ. V lost 0 bases and J 1 base, leaving 10 bases between the germline ends. CDR3 size: 15 residues. CDR3 sequence: CASSLVVGPQETQYF. CDR3 nucleotides: TGCGCCAGCAGCTTGGTGGTAGGACCCCAAGAGACCCAGTACTTC.

V is TRBV7-6 and J is TRBJ1-3; D is possibly TRBD1 (6 bases). V was pared by 5 bases and J by 2 bases, with 13 bases between. This CDR3 is 15 amino acids long. The germline V gene encodes CDR1 SGHVS and CDR2 FNYEAQ. CDR3 residues: CASSPGGGPGNTIYF. The CDR3 region has the DNA TGTGCCAGCAGCCCTGGTGGGGGCCCTGGAAACACCATATATTTT.

This chain uses TRBV28 with TRBJ1-2; perhaps TRBD1 as D (5 bases). CDR1 is MDHEN, CDR2 SYDVKM, per germline. Trimming removed 6 bases at V and 3 bases at J, with 11 bases between. The CDR3 spans 13 residues. The CDR3 is CASRSGIDYGYTF. The CDR3 region has the DNA TGTGCCAGCAGGTCAGGGATTGACTATGGCTACACCTTC.

This clonotype was counted ten times or more. The CDR3 sequence: CAGGSYNEQFF. DNA for the CDR3: TGTGCCGGGGGCTCCTACAATGAGCAGTTCTTC. This chain joins TRBV30 and TRBJ2-1, with D possibly being TRBD1 or TRBD2 (5 bases each). The CDR3 covers 11 residues. Germline-derived CDR1 and CDR2 are GTSNPN and SVGIG (reference sequence). V was cut by 8 bases and J by 0 bases, with 5 bases left in between.

This clonotype was observed many times. This rearrangement joins TRBV5-6 to TRBJ1-2; 12 nucleotides align to TRBD1. Germline loops: CDR1 SGHDT, CDR2 YYEEEE. This CDR3 is 14 amino acids long. V lost 3 bases to trimming and J lost 8 bases; unmatched junction nucleotides: 5. CDR3 residues: CASSSGTGGFGYTF. The CDR3 nucleotides are TGTGCCAGCAGCTCCGGGACAGGGGGCTTCGGCTACACCTTC.

The rearrangement uses TRBV7-9 and TRBJ1-1, with D maybe TRBD1 (6 bases). This CDR3 has 15 residues. The germline gives CDR1 SEHNR, CDR2 FQNEAQ (reference sequence). Trimming stripped 4 bases from V and 0 bases from J, with 12 bases between. The CDR3 reads CASSYIRGLNTEAFF. The DNA for the CDR3 is TGTGCCAGCAGCTACATCAGGGGTTTGAACACTGAAGCTTTCTTT.

The V call is TRBV29-1, the J call TRBJ2-7, with D possibly matching TRBD1 (8 bases). Germline values: CDR1 SQVTM, CDR2 ANQGSEA. Trimming took 2 bases from V and 3 from J, leaving 11 bases between them. CDR3 length: 13 amino acids. The CDR3 region is CSVETGGGYEQYF. CDR3 DNA: TGCAGCGTTGAAACAGGGGGGGGCTACGAGCAGTACTTC.

V is TRBV29-1 and J is TRBJ2-2, with D tentatively TRBD2 (6 bases). Per the germline V gene, CDR1 is SQVTM and CDR2 is ANQGSEA. The V end was cut by 3 bases, the J end by 5 bases, with 13 bases between. The CDR3 length is 14 residues. The CDR3 region has the DNA TGCAGCGTTGAGCGGGGTGTAGGTACCGGGGAGCTGTTTTTT. It translates to CSVERGVGTGELFF.

The count of this clonotype is one. V gene TRBV2 combines with J gene TRBJ2-1; TRBD2 matches 12 bases. The tail of the sequence fits TRBJ2-7 better, so the J call may be wrong. The germline gives CDR1 SNHLY, CDR2 FYNNEI. The CDR3 sequence is 15 residues long. CDR3 nucleotides: TGTGCCAGCACCAAACTAGCGGGGGGATACAATGAGCAGTACTTC. Protein product: CASTKLAGGYNEQYF.

This clonotype was seen just once. The CDR3 DNA follows: TGTGCCAGCATACGGGACGCCGCCTACGAGCAGTACTTC. Protein product: CASIRDAAYEQYF. The rearrangement joins TRBV2 to TRBJ2-7; D may match TRBD1 or TRBD2 (5 bases each). The V gene's germline CDR1 is SNHLY and CDR2 FYNNEI. Trimming pared 7 bases from V and 2 bases from J, leaving 12 bases between. The CDR3 contains 13 residues.

This clonotype has just a few counts. This rearrangement joins TRBV5-1 to TRBJ2-2; D possibly corresponds to TRBD1 (5 bases). Germline V gene lookup returns CDR1 SGHRS and CDR2 YFSETQ. Trimming pared 4 bases from V and 2 bases from J, leaving 9 bases between. The CDR3 has 14 residues. The CDR3 DNA sequence: TGCGCCAGCAGCCAGGACACAAACACCGGGGAGCTGTTTTTT. It specifies CASSQDTNTGELFF.

This clonotype was recorded at least ten times. This may arise from a read error, as a much more abundant clone is one base away. V is TRBV7-2 and J is TRBJ2-5; D gene unclear. CDR1 and CDR2 from the germline V gene are SGHTA and FQGNSA. This CDR3 comprises 13 residues. The CDR3 loop is CASSVARQETQYF. Written as DNA, the CDR3 is TGTGCCAGCAGCGTAGCAAGGCAAGAGACCCAGTACTTC.

The chain couples TRBV7-2 to TRBJ2-7, with TRBD2 matching 9 bases. CDR1 and CDR2 (germline): SGHTA, FQGNSA. V was pared by 1 base and J by 4 bases, with 8 bases of the junction left unmatched. The CDR3 runs to 16 residues. The CDR3 DNA sequence: TGTGCCAGCAGCTTAGATCTAGCGGGGTCTTATTACGAGCAGTACTTC. Residues: CASSLDLAGSYYEQYF.

This clonotype occurred a few times. The chain employs TRBV6-5 and TRBJ2-4, with 11 positions matching TRBD2. The V and J ends lost 0 bases and 1 base, in that order; junction bases with no gene match: 2. Germline CDR1 is MNHEY and CDR2 is SVGAGI. The CDR3 extends over 17 amino acids. The CDR3 loop reads CASSYSSGGAAKNIQYF. The CDR3 DNA reads as TGTGCCAGCAGTTACTCTAGCGGGGGGGCGGCCAAAAACATTCAGTACTTC.